This record concerns one TCR beta chain sequence. Some clones are missing from TCRdb's copy, which holds only in-frame ones; the method was immunoSEQ multiplex PCR. The top ten clones hold around 4% of a sample with about 58,000 clones, roughly 94% of them seen once. This sample is part of a study of control samples from healthy donors and cancer patients. Germline trimming cut 2 bases from V and 10 bases from J; bases unmatched to any gene: 14. CDR1 is MGHRA, CDR2 YSYEKL, per germline. The CDR3 is 17 residues long. The sequencing input was blood. The receptor comes from a man under 40 in good health. This chain links TRBV4-1 with TRBJ2-1; 10 bases are a match to TRBD1. CDR3 loop: CASSQYEEGQGGGEQFF. The CDR3 DNA is TGCGCCAGCAGCCAATATGAGGAAGGACAGGGGGGCGGCGAGCAGTTCTTC.